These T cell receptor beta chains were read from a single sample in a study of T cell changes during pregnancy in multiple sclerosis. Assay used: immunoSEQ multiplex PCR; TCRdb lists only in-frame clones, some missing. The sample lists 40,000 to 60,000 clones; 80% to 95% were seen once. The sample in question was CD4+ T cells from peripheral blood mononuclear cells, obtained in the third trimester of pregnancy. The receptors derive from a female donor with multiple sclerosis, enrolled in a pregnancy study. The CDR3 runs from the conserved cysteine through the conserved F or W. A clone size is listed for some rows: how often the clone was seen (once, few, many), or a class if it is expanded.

CASSRDRGSQPQHF | TRBV19 | NA | TRBJ1-5
CASSLGGNSPLHF | TRBV7-3 | NA | TRBJ1-6
CASSEGQGNGEQFF | TRBV5-1 | once | TRBJ2-1
CASSLGGRATNEKLFF | TRBV7-6 | NA | TRBJ1-4
CASSSWSGEYQETQYF | TRBV5-6 | NA | TRBJ2-5
CASSVGGVTYEQYF | TRBV27 | NA | TRBJ2-7
CAISESSSPLHF | TRBV10-3 | few | TRBJ1-6
CASRPRQNQNTEAFF | TRBV2 | NA | TRBJ1-1
CASRGLVSGELFF | TRBV6-5 | once | TRBJ2-2
CASSQPDRDYGYTF | TRBV4-1 | once | TRBJ1-2
CAWGGQRNTEAFF | TRBV30 | NA | TRBJ1-1
CASSRAYPAVNTEAFF | TRBV4-1 | NA | TRBJ1-1
CASTLPGGETQYF | TRBV25-1 | NA | TRBJ2-5
CASPLAGNTEAFF | TRBV23-1 | NA | TRBJ1-1
CASSVGQGHQPQHF | TRBV2 | NA | TRBJ1-5
CAISEKSPGQGNSGANVLTF | TRBV10-3 | NA | TRBJ2-6
CASSRQGGSYEQYF | TRBV6-5 | NA | TRBJ2-7
CATSSFDRPGMAQHF | TRBV15 | once | TRBJ1-5
CASRRRLLGEVKNIQYF | TRBV27 | once | TRBJ2-4
CASGGRGTNYGYTF | TRBV6-5 | NA | TRBJ1-2
CASSIHRGEVEQYF | TRBV19 | NA | TRBJ2-7
CASSPRDYPDPDTQYF | TRBV5-1 | few | TRBJ2-3
CASSELAGGPDTQYF | TRBV6-1 | few | TRBJ2-3
CASSAALSQGIRTEAFF | TRBV7-8 | once | TRBJ1-1
CASSLARQETQYF | TRBV7-9 | NA | TRBJ2-5
CATSRVQGSSYNSPLHF | TRBV15 | NA | TRBJ1-6
CASSETAGGPNEQFF | TRBV2 | NA | TRBJ2-1
CASNPGAGGYTF | TRBV6-6 | NA | TRBJ1-2
CASSSRDRDGYGYTF | TRBV18 | NA | TRBJ1-2
CASSRDRNTDTQYF | TRBV11-1 | NA | TRBJ2-3
CASSPYQGSDTQYF | TRBV18 | NA | TRBJ2-3
CASSAILRVHQPQHF | TRBV2 | NA | TRBJ1-5
CASSYSSISGELFF | TRBV6-6 | NA | TRBJ2-2
CASSIAGGNPDTQYF | TRBV11-2 | NA | TRBJ2-3
CASSISGGDQPQHF | TRBV19 | once | TRBJ1-5
CASSLWGGAGNTEAFF | TRBV5-1 | NA | TRBJ1-1
CASSAGPDINSPLHF | TRBV5-4 | NA | TRBJ1-6
CASSPTGDGYGYTF | TRBV18 | NA | TRBJ1-2
CASSPHLNTEAFF | TRBV7-9 | NA | TRBJ1-1
CASSPADRVGEQYF | TRBV7-2 | NA | TRBJ2-7
CASSLDRDYGYTF | TRBV5-4 | NA | TRBJ1-2
CASSPTGTGGREAFF | TRBV25-1 | NA | TRBJ1-1
CASSLLLRGGGNSPLHF | TRBV27 | NA | TRBJ1-6
CASSVASSSYNEQFF | TRBV2 | NA | TRBJ2-1